What follows describes a single T cell receptor (beta chain). This clone may be a read error of a much larger clone one base away. The PCR template was genomic DNA. Amplification of the beta chain CDR3 used 30 forward and 13 reverse multiplex primers. TCRdb called the multiplex PCR reads again in MiXCR, with one record for every CDR3 protein. The sample includes 250,000 or so distinct CDR3 sequences, roughly 44% of them seen just once. V was shortened by 8 bases and J by 8 bases, with 10 bases between the two germline ends. The CDR3 spans 12 residues. CDR1 and CDR2 (germline): SNHLY, FYNNEI. The data were taken from a study of type 1 and type 2 diabetes patients.

The chain joins TRBV2 to TRBJ1-6; possible D gene TRBD1, 6 bases. The origin of this receptor is a man aged 18 to 29 with type 2 diabetes. The material sequenced was peripheral blood mononuclear cells (PBMCs). CDR3 nucleotide sequence: TGTGCCAGCGGTGGACAGTATTCACCCCTCCACTTT. Amino acid sequence: CASGGQYSPLHF.